Listed below are T cell receptor beta chains from one sample, sequenced in a study of blood T cell repertoires in COVID-19. The method was immunoSEQ multiplex PCR; TCRdb's version includes in-frame clones alone and lacks a portion of them. The sample has roughly 70,000 clones, more than 80% seen once; the top ten hold more than 4.5%. Sequencing was done on a sample of peripheral blood. These receptors came from a woman older than 75 with active or convalescent COVID-19. Each CDR3 is given with its conserved first and last residue. The D gene is left open where the match is weak. Clone size is shown for a subset of rows, as once, few, many or a class of expanded clone.

CDR3aa,CDR3nt,abundance,len,j_gene,d_gene,v_gene
CASTISGNTEAFF,TGTGCCAGCACGATCTCAGGGAACACTGAAGCTTTCTTT,.,13,TRBJ1-1,.,TRBV2
CASSRTSGYYEQYF,TGTGCCAGTAGTAGGACTAGCGGGTACTACGAGCAGTACTTC,.,14,TRBJ2-7,TRBD2,TRBV19
CASGASGTDTQYF,TGTGCCAGCGGAGCTAGCGGCACAGATACGCAGTATTTT,.,13,TRBJ2-3,.,TRBV12-3/TRBV12-4
CATSDRTSGGMSTDTQYF,TGTGCCACCAGTGACCGGACTAGCGGGGGGATGAGCACAGATACGCAGTATTTT,.,18,TRBJ2-3,TRBD2,TRBV24-1
CASSPRDRKKRSSYEQYF,TGTGCCAGCAGCCCTCGGGACAGAAAAAAAAGGAGCTCCTACGAGCAGTACTTC,once,18,TRBJ2-7,TRBD1,TRBV6-2/TRBV6-3
CASSLGPGQGTDTQYF,TGTGCCAGCAGCTTAGGACCGGGACAGGGCACAGATACGCAGTATTTT,.,16,TRBJ2-3,TRBD1,TRBV13
CASSSPTSGKTSYNEQFF,TGTGCCAGCAGTTCACCGACTAGCGGGAAGACCTCCTACAATGAGCAGTTCTTC,.,18,TRBJ2-1,TRBD2,TRBV27
CASSGRTGELFF,TGTGCCAGCAGCGGCCGCACCGGGGAGCTGTTTTTT,.,12,TRBJ2-2,.,TRBV3-1/TRBV3-2
CASSLDGTANSPLHF,TGCGCCAGCAGCTTGGACGGGACTGCTAATTCACCCCTCCACTTT,.,15,TRBJ1-6,.,TRBV5-1
CASSSRASGRGTDTQYF,TGTGCCAGCAGCTCCCGGGCTAGCGGGAGAGGGACAGATACGCAGTATTTT,.,17,TRBJ2-3,TRBD2,TRBV7-8
CASSTGMNTEAFF,TGCGCCAGCTCGACAGGGATGAACACTGAAGCTTTCTTT,.,13,TRBJ1-1,TRBD1,TRBV5-1
CASSLLTGYNNEQFF,TGTGCCAGCAGTTTACTAACAGGGTATAACAATGAGCAGTTCTTC,.,15,TRBJ2-1,.,TRBV28
CASSPRRPQQNTGELFF,TGTGCCAGCTCACCAAGGAGGCCCCAGCAGAACACCGGGGAGCTGTTTTTT,.,17,TRBJ2-2,.,TRBV18
CASSWDRAYEQYF,TGTGCCAGCAGCTGGGACAGAGCCTACGAGCAGTACTTC,.,13,TRBJ2-7,TRBD1,TRBV11-2
CASSAGLARNEQFF,TGTGCCAGTAGCGCGGGACTAGCGAGGAATGAGCAGTTCTTC,.,14,TRBJ2-1,TRBD2,TRBV19
CASSGRGRELFF,TGTGCCAGTAGTGGCAGGGGCCGGGAGCTGTTTTTT,.,12,TRBJ2-2,.,TRBV19
CASSLGRRTNEKLFF,TGTGCCAGCAGCTTAGGACGGAGGACTAATGAAAAACTGTTTTTT,.,15,TRBJ1-4,.,TRBV7-8
CASSYGTTYEQYF,TGTGCCAGCAGTTACGGGACTACCTACGAGCAGTACTTC,.,13,TRBJ2-7,TRBD2,TRBV6-2/TRBV6-3
CASSQRQGGNQPQHF,TGTGCCAGCAGCCAAAGGCAGGGCGGCAATCAGCCCCAGCATTTT,few,15,TRBJ1-5,.,TRBV16
CAWSVRGEELFF,TGTGCCTGGAGTGTACGGGGGGAAGAACTGTTTTTT,.,12,TRBJ1-4,.,TRBV30
CASSQDSRRGGLSYNEQFF,TGCGCCAGCAGCCAAGATTCACGGCGGGGGGGCCTCTCCTACAATGAGCAGTTCTTC,.,19,TRBJ2-1,TRBD2,TRBV4-3
CASSYSVGAPRYTF,TGTGCCAGCAGTTACTCGGTGGGGGCCCCCCGCTACACCTTC,few,14,TRBJ1-2,.,TRBV6-2/TRBV6-3
CASSLGLAVDTQYF,TGTGCCAGCAGCTTGGGACTAGCGGTAGATACGCAGTATTTT,.,14,TRBJ2-3,TRBD2,TRBV5-5
CASSSPGQPSYEQYF,TGTGCCAGCAGCTCGCCCGGACAGCCATCCTACGAGCAGTACTTC,.,15,TRBJ2-7,.,TRBV6-2/TRBV6-3
CASSLGGVRDYGYTF,TGTGCCAGCAGTTTAGGGGGGGTTCGGGACTATGGCTACACCTTC,.,15,TRBJ1-2,.,TRBV28
CASSPQGQGNSPLHF,TGTGCCAGCTCACCACAGGGACAGGGTAATTCACCCCTCCACTTT,once,15,TRBJ1-6,TRBD1,TRBV18
CASSLSTQPGLARVFDTQYF,TGTGCCAGCAGTCTTTCCACTCAACCGGGACTAGCGAGAGTGTTTGATACGCAGTATTTT,.,20,TRBJ2-3,TRBD2,TRBV28
CASSLESGLAENEQFF,TGTGCCAGCAGCTTAGAGTCGGGACTAGCGGAAAATGAGCAGTTCTTC,few,16,TRBJ2-1,TRBD2,TRBV7-3
CASSYSSPINQPQHF,TGTGCCAGCAGTTACTCGAGTCCGATTAATCAGCCCCAGCATTTT,.,15,TRBJ1-5,.,TRBV6-6
CASSTPGNYGYTF,TGTGCCAGCAGCACCCCAGGGAACTATGGCTACACCTTC,.,13,TRBJ1-2,.,TRBV5-4
CASSLSSLAYEQYF,TGTGCCAGCAGCCTTTCTAGTCTAGCGTACGAGCAGTACTTC,.,14,TRBJ2-7,.,TRBV7-9
CASTGGQSNEKLFF,TGTGCCAGCACTGGGGGACAGTCTAATGAAAAACTGTTTTTT,.,14,TRBJ1-4,TRBD1,TRBV2
CASSLIAGQNSPLHF,TGTGCCAGCAGCCTCATAGCGGGACAGAATTCACCCCTCCACTTT,.,15,TRBJ1-6,TRBD1,TRBV3-1/TRBV3-2
CASSNRDRGNYGYTF,TGTGCCAGCAGTAACCGGGACAGGGGTAACTATGGCTACACCTTC,.,15,TRBJ1-2,TRBD1,TRBV6-5
CASSVYTGGSGYTF,TGTGCCAGCAGCGTATACACAGGGGGCTCTGGCTACACCTTC,.,14,TRBJ1-2,TRBD1,TRBV11-2
CASSRGTAGNTIYF,TGTGCCAGCAGTCGCGGGACTGCCGGAAACACCATATATTTT,.,14,TRBJ1-3,.,TRBV6-5
CASGRDRVIDTQYF,TGTGCCAGCGGTCGGGACAGGGTGATAGATACGCAGTATTTT,.,14,TRBJ2-3,TRBD1,TRBV27
CASSSLQVANEQYF,TGTGCCAGCAGTTCCCTACAGGTGGCGAACGAGCAGTACTTC,few,14,TRBJ2-7,.,TRBV6-5
CASSQNSGRGETQYF,TGTGCCAGCAGCCAGAATAGCGGGAGGGGGGAGACCCAGTACTTC,.,15,TRBJ2-5,TRBD2,TRBV7-3
CAISTGNSNQPQHF,TGTGCCATCAGTACAGGGAATAGCAATCAGCCCCAGCATTTT,.,14,TRBJ1-5,.,TRBV10-3
CASSSVRGYTF,.,.,11,TRBJ1-2,.,TRBV12-3/TRBV12-4
CASSVGTGEDYGYTF,TGTGCCAGCAGCGTCGGGACAGGGGAAGACTATGGCTACACCTTC,.,15,TRBJ1-2,TRBD1,TRBV9
CAISDSPVETQYF,TGTGCCATCAGTGATTCCCCCGTGGAGACCCAGTACTTC,.,13,TRBJ2-5,.,TRBV10-3
CASSHQQSNSPLHF,TGTGCCAGCAGTCATCAACAGAGTAATTCACCCCTCCACTTT,many,14,TRBJ1-6,.,TRBV6-5
CASSQEPGAYNEQFF,TGCGCCAGCAGCCAAGAACCGGGGGCCTACAATGAGCAGTTCTTC,.,15,TRBJ2-1,.,TRBV4-3
CASSLLAGGGTGTQYF,TGTGCCAGCAGTTTATTAGCGGGAGGGGGAACGGGGACCCAGTACTTC,.,16,TRBJ2-5,TRBD2,TRBV27
CASSQPAGPGSYEQYF,TGTGCCAGCAGCCAGCCAGCGGGACCGGGTTCCTACGAGCAGTACTTC,.,16,TRBJ2-7,TRBD2,TRBV3-1/TRBV3-2
CASSLAHGTSGYEQYF,TGTGCCAGCAGCTTAGCGCACGGGACTAGCGGGTACGAGCAGTACTTC,.,16,TRBJ2-7,TRBD2,TRBV7-9
CASSLYGQGLSNQPQHF,TGTGCCAGCAGTTTATATGGACAGGGTCTTAGCAATCAGCCCCAGCATTTT,.,17,TRBJ1-5,TRBD1,TRBV28
CASRGQGITEAFF,TGTGCCAGCAGAGGACAGGGAATCACTGAAGCTTTCTTT,few,13,TRBJ1-1,TRBD1,TRBV12-3/TRBV12-4
CASSRTGLAGGSQETQYF,TGTGCCAGTAGCCGTACGGGACTAGCGGGGGGAAGCCAAGAGACCCAGTACTTC,.,18,TRBJ2-5,TRBD2,TRBV19
CASSLVGGTEAFF,TGTGCCAGCAGCTTAGTGGGAGGCACTGAAGCTTTCTTT,.,13,TRBJ1-1,.,TRBV11-2
CASSPWGGQAGELFF,TGCGCCAGCAGCCCCTGGGGGGGCCAGGCCGGGGAGCTGTTTTTT,.,15,TRBJ2-2,.,TRBV5-1
CASSYSGRRFSNQPQHF,TGTGCCAGCAGTTACTCGGGGAGGAGGTTTAGCAATCAGCCCCAGCATTTT,.,17,TRBJ1-5,.,TRBV6-2/TRBV6-3
CASSKDYRQVLYEQYF,TGTGCCAGCAGCAAAGACTATCGACAGGTTCTGTACGAGCAGTACTTC,few,16,TRBJ2-7,.,TRBV21-1
CASSLMDLGTDTQYF,TGCGCCAGCAGTTTGATGGACTTGGGCACAGATACGCAGTATTTT,.,15,TRBJ2-3,.,TRBV5-1
CASSISGRATGELFF,TGTGCCAGCAGCATTAGCGGGAGGGCCACCGGGGAGCTGTTTTTT,.,15,TRBJ2-2,TRBD2,TRBV9
CASSPPQETYNSPLHF,TGCGCCAGCAGCCCACCACAGGAAACCTATAATTCACCCCTCCACTTT,.,16,TRBJ1-6,.,TRBV5-1